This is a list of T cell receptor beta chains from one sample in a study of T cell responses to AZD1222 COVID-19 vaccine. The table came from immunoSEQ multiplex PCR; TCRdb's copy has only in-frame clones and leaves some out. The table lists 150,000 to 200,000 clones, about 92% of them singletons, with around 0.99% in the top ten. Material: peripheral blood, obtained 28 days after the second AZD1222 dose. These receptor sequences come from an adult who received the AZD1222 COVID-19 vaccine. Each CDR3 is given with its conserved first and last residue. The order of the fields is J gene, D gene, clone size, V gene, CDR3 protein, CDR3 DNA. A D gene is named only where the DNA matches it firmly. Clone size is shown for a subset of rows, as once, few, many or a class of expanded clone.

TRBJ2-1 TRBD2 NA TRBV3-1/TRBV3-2 CASSPSSGRNYNEQFF TGTGCCAGCAGCCCCTCTAGCGGGAGAAACTACAATGAGCAGTTCTTC
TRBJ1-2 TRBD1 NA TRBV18 CASSPYSQGNYGYTF TGTGCCAGCTCACCGTATTCACAGGGGAACTATGGCTACACCTTC
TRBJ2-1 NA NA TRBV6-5 CASSYSSRGNEQFF TGTGCCAGCAGTTACTCGAGTCGGGGGAATGAGCAGTTCTTC
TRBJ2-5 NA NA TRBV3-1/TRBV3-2 CASSPFEGRSGETQYF TGTGCCAGCAGCCCCTTCGAGGGAAGGAGTGGAGAGACCCAGTACTTC
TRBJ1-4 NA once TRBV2 CASRGPSATNEKLFF TGTGCCAGCAGGGGACCCTCTGCAACTAATGAAAAACTGTTTTTT
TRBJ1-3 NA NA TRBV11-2 CASSFPGRTSSGNTIYF TGTGCCAGCAGCTTTCCGGGACGGACAAGCTCTGGAAACACCATATATTTT
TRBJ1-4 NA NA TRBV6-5 CASRSWGVEEKLFF TGTGCCAGCAGGAGTTGGGGGGTCGAGGAAAAACTGTTTTTT
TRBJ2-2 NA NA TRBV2 CASSGGTVNTGELFF TGTGCCAGCAGTGGCGGGACAGTGAACACCGGGGAGCTGTTTTTT
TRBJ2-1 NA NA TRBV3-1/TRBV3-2 CASSRGGLYNEQFF TGTGCCAGCAGCCGGGGGGGGCTCTACAATGAGCAGTTCTTC
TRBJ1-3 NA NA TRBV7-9 CASSSGLSGNTIYF TGTGCCAGCAGCTCGGGACTCTCTGGAAACACCATATATTTT
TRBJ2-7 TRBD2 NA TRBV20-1 CSASKVAGFEQYF TGCAGTGCTAGTAAGGTAGCGGGGTTCGAGCAGTACTTC
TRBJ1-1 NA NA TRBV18 CASSSTPSNTEAFF TGTGCCAGCTCATCAACCCCTTCTAACACTGAAGCTTTCTTT
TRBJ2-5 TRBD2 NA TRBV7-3 CASSSGGQETQYF TGTGCCAGCAGCTCGGGGGGTCAAGAGACCCAGTACTTC
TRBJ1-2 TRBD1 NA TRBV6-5 CASRVNRGGYGYTF TGTGCCAGCAGGGTTAACAGGGGGGGATATGGCTACACCTTC
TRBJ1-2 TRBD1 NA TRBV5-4 CASSSDRGYGYTF TGTGCCAGCAGCTCAGACAGGGGGTATGGCTACACCTTC
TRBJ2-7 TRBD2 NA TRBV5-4 CASSGGLAGWNYEQYF TGTGCCAGCAGCGGGGGACTAGCGGGATGGAACTACGAGCAGTACTTC
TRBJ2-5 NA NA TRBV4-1 CASSSVVAQETQYF TGCGCCAGCAGCTCCGTTGTGGCCCAAGAGACCCAGTACTTC
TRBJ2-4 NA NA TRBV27 CASSLSAGYLGNIQYF TGTGCCAGCAGTTTGAGTGCAGGGTACCTGGGAAACATTCAGTACTTC
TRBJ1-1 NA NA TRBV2 CASSEAGTGNTEAFF TGTGCCAGCAGTGAAGCAGGCACGGGGAACACTGAAGCTTTCTTT
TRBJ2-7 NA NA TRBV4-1 CASSQGTVTPYEQYF TGCGCCAGCAGCCAAGGGACCGTCACCCCCTACGAGCAGTACTTC
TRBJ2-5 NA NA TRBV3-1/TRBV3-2 CASSQDFAGTQETQYF TGTGCCAGCAGCCAAGATTTCGCAGGTACCCAAGAGACCCAGTACTTC
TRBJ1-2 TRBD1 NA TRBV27 CASRTGGSNYGYTF TGTGCCAGCCGGACAGGGGGCTCTAACTATGGCTACACCTTC
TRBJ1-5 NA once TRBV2 CASGGYPVRNQPQHF TGTGCCAGCGGAGGTTACCCTGTACGAAATCAGCCCCAGCATTTT